A selection of T cell receptor beta chains follows, all from one sample in a study of Graves' ophthalmopathy and Graves' hyperthyroidism. MiXCR, applied by TCRdb to the multiplex PCR reads, yields one record per CDR3 protein. This sample has 450,000 or so distinct CDR3 sequences; approximately 15% occur once, and the top ten carry 9.8%. Sample: blood. The receptors originated from a woman in her twenties or thirties with Graves' ophthalmopathy. CDR3s include the opening cysteine and the closing phenylalanine or tryptophan. The D gene is left open where the match is weak. Not all rows give a size; the values are once, few, many and, for expanded clones, a class.

.,TRBD1,TRBJ2-5,TRBV12-3/TRBV12-4,CASSFGQAQETQYF,TGTGCCAGCAGTTTCGGACAGGCTCAAGAGACCCAGTACTTC
.,.,TRBJ2-7,TRBV4-2,CASSQDPSGTYEQYF,TGTGCCAGCAGCCAAGATCCGAGCGGCACCTACGAGCAGTACTTC
.,.,TRBJ1-5,TRBV20-1,CSARDRTDQRAQHF,TGCAGTGCTAGAGATCGGACGGACCAGAGGGCCCAGCATTTT
.,.,TRBJ1-2,TRBV4-1,CASSQVETANYGYTF,TGCGCCAGCAGCCAAGTTGAGACAGCTAACTATGGCTACACCTTC
many,.,TRBJ2-4,TRBV3-1,CASSLNTNIQYF,TGTGCCAGCAGCCTAAACACAAACATTCAGTACTTC
many,TRBD1,TRBJ1-1,TRBV6-5,CASSYSGGGATEAFF,TGTGCCAGCAGTTACTCAGGAGGGGGCGCGACTGAAGCTTTCTTT
many,.,TRBJ2-7,TRBV2,CASRRDGPYEQYF,TGTGCCAGCAGACGGGACGGCCCTTACGAGCAGTACTTC
many,TRBD1,TRBJ2-7,TRBV28,CASTKQGPLSYEQYF,TGTGCCAGCACCAAACAGGGGCCCCTCTCCTACGAGCAGTACTTC
few,.,TRBJ1-5,TRBV5-1,CAGSTEQENNQPQHF,TGCGCCGGCAGCACCGAACAGGAGAATAATCAGCCCCAGCATTTT
many,.,TRBJ2-7,TRBV20-1,CSARVDSGGPPGYEQYF,TGCAGTGCTAGAGTAGATAGCGGAGGGCCCCCGGGATACGAGCAGTACTTC
once,TRBD1,TRBJ1-1,TRBV27,CASSLQGVSGESFF,TGTGCCAGCAGTTTACAGGGGGTCAGCGGTGAATCTTTCTTT
many,TRBD1,TRBJ2-1,TRBV6-1,CASRRTGGYDEQFF,TGTGCCAGCAGGCGGACAGGGGGGTATGATGAGCAGTTCTTC
many,TRBD1,TRBJ2-2,TRBV4-1,CASRYDRGNTGELFF,TGCGCCAGCAGATACGACAGGGGTAACACCGGGGAGCTGTTTTTT
.,.,TRBJ2-7,TRBV20-1,CSTPGTSSYEQYF,TGCAGTACCCCCGGGACTTCCTCCTACGAGCAGTACTTC
many,.,TRBJ2-4,TRBV29-1,CSVERTAGNIQYF,TGCAGCGTTGAGCGGACCGCAGGAAACATTCAGTACTTC
many,.,TRBJ2-7,TRBV2,CASKASAVAYEQYF,TGTGCCAGCAAGGCTAGCGCCGTTGCCTACGAGCAGTACTTC
many,TRBD2,TRBJ2-2,TRBV9,CASGTSGGAGELFF,TGTGCCAGCGGGACTAGCGGGGGGGCCGGGGAGCTGTTTTTT
many,.,TRBJ2-7,TRBV20-1,CSAHRLLSSYEQYF,TGCAGTGCCCATAGACTCCTTAGCTCCTACGAGCAGTACTTC
many,.,TRBJ2-7,TRBV13,CASSGPGSYEQYF,TGTGCCAGCAGCGGACCCGGGAGCTACGAGCAGTACTTC
many,.,TRBJ1-5,TRBV20-1,CSASYGGDQPQHF,TGCAGTGCTAGTTATGGGGGGGATCAGCCCCAGCATTTT
many,.,TRBJ1-1,TRBV7-2,CASSFVRGGPEAFF,TGTGCCAGCAGCTTCGTTCGCGGGGGGCCTGAAGCTTTCTTT
many,.,TRBJ2-7,TRBV7-2,CASSLTPLYRGVSYEQYF,TGTGCCAGCAGCTTAACCCCCCTATACCGCGGCGTATCCTACGAGCAGTACTTC
few,TRBD2,TRBJ2-7,TRBV29-1,CSVSGGAYEQYF,TGCAGCGTTTCGGGGGGTGCCTACGAGCAGTACTTC
many,.,TRBJ1-5,TRBV6-1,CASSNTGKSQPQHF,TGTGCCAGCAGTAATACAGGGAAATCTCAGCCCCAGCATTTT
many,.,TRBJ1-2,TRBV7-9,CASSAPRVRGYTF,TGTGCCAGCAGCGCACCCCGGGTCCGCGGCTACACCTTC
many,.,TRBJ1-2,TRBV12-3/TRBV12-4,CASSASRGYTF,TGTGCCAGCAGCGCGAGTAGGGGCTACACCTTC
many,.,TRBJ1-1,TRBV27,CASSLWRGGRSTEAFF,TGTGCCAGCAGTTTATGGAGGGGAGGGAGGAGCACTGAAGCTTTCTTT
many,TRBD1,TRBJ1-5,TRBV20-1,CSARRGTGTYQPQHF,TGCAGTGCTAGAAGGGGGACAGGAACTTATCAGCCCCAGCATTTT
many,.,TRBJ1-2,TRBV2,CASSEAREGIGGYTF,TGTGCCAGCAGTGAAGCTCGGGAAGGGATAGGTGGCTACACCTTC
many,.,TRBJ2-2,TRBV24-1,CATSGTIIGELFF,TGTGCCACCAGTGGAACCATAATTGGGGAGCTGTTTTTT
many,.,TRBJ2-4,TRBV12-3/TRBV12-4,CASTSGLARAKNIQYF,TGTGCCAGCACCTCGGGGCTAGCGCGGGCCAAAAACATTCAGTACTTC
many,.,TRBJ2-2,TRBV6-1,CASSEGGPWDTGELFF,TGTGCCAGCAGTGAAGGCGGGCCTTGGGACACCGGGGAGCTGTTTTTT
many,TRBD1,TRBJ2-7,TRBV19,CASGDSFYEQYF,TGTGCCAGTGGGGACAGTTTCTACGAGCAGTACTTC
.,.,TRBJ2-2,TRBV30,CAWSVQTGTGELFF,TGTGCCTGGAGTGTACAGACGGGCACCGGGGAGCTGTTTTTT
many,.,TRBJ1-2,TRBV12-3/TRBV12-4,CASRSLTGGSYGYTF,TGTGCCAGCAGATCTCTGACAGGAGGAAGCTATGGCTACACCTTC
many,.,TRBJ1-1,TRBV29-1,CSVESDSQRGTEAFF,TGCAGCGTTGAAAGTGACAGCCAACGGGGGACTGAAGCTTTCTTT
.,.,TRBJ2-5,TRBV7-2,CASSSALETEDF,TGTGCCAGCAGCTCAGCCCTGGAGACCGAGGACTTC
many,.,TRBJ2-7,TRBV7-2,CASSLGREYEQYF,TGTGCCAGCAGCTTAGGCAGGGAGTACGAGCAGTACTTC
many,.,TRBJ2-7,TRBV6-5,CASTDPDRSGHEQYF,TGTGCCAGCACCGACCCCGACAGGTCTGGCCACGAGCAGTACTTC
many,.,TRBJ2-7,TRBV11-2,CASSRARDYEQYF,TGTGCCAGCAGCCGGGCCCGGGACTACGAGCAGTACTTC
.,.,TRBJ2-2,TRBV24-1,CATSDSWGHHTGELFF,TGTGCCACCAGTGATTCATGGGGACACCACACCGGGGAGCTGTTTTTT
many,.,TRBJ2-2,TRBV9,CASSVVSGLGTGELFF,TGTGCCAGCAGCGTAGTGTCAGGTTTAGGGACCGGGGAGCTGTTTTTT